This paragraph reports one T cell receptor beta chain. The data were obtained in a study of blood T cell repertoires in COVID-19. Per the authors' pipeline: Reference gene primers were amplified, and this amplification served to estimate nucleated cell counts. TCRdb's copy holds only in-frame clones and misses some; the assay was immunoSEQ multiplex PCR. The V and J calls and the clone size are those of that table, but D and trimming were determined from the DNA. The repertoire has roughly 250,000 clones, approximately 90% of them found once; the top ten carry around 3.5%. This CDR3 is built from 17 residues. V gave up 4 bases and J gave up 3 bases; unmatched junction bases: 11. Looked up from germline, CDR1 is SGDLS and CDR2 is YYNGEE.

The source is a woman in her thirties or forties with acute or convalescent COVID-19. The chain couples TRBV9 to TRBJ2-3; TRBD2 agrees at 10 bases. The specimen was peripheral blood. CDR3 sequence: CASSLRSGGAETDTQYF. The CDR3 nucleotides read TGTGCCAGCAGCTTGCGAAGCGGGGGGGCCGAAACAGATACGCAGTATTTT.